The 9 T cell receptor beta chains listed next were all sequenced from one sample in a study of blood T cells in healthy people across ages. The authors ran a second PCR of about 6 to 12 cycles using a sample-barcoded 5' primer and a J-beta primer mix. TCRdb fed the 5' RACE reads into MiXCR, producing one record per CDR3 protein. The sample lists 800,000 to 950,000 distinct CDR3 sequences; 25% to 35% were seen once. Another study also made use of these data, one on T cells of mothers and their children.

Sequences were obtained from blood. Receptors were obtained from a woman aged 40 to 50 in good health.

The V and J genes are TRBV10-3 and TRBJ2-1, with 11 bases fitting TRBD2. The length of the CDR3 is 14 residues. The V gene end was trimmed by 5 bases and the J gene end by 6 bases; junction bases not matched to a gene: 3. Germline V CDR1 and CDR2: ENHRY, SYGVKD. The CDR3 reads CAISTSGGRNEQFF. The CDR3 DNA sequence: TGTGCCATCAGTACTAGCGGGGGCCGCAATGAGCAGTTCTTC.

This chain connects TRBV12-3 or TRBV12-4 to TRBJ2-1; the match to TRBD2 covers 11 bases. There are 15 residues in the CDR3. V was pared by 6 bases and J by 5 bases, with 6 bases of the junction left unmatched. Here the CDR3 reads CASRFSGGAHNEQFF. Written as DNA, the CDR3 is TGTGCCAGCAGATTTAGCGGGGGGGCCCACAATGAGCAGTTCTTC.

The V call is TRBV7-2, the J call TRBJ1-2; no firm D call. This CDR3 is 14 amino acids long. CDR1 and CDR2 from the germline V gene are SGHTA and FQGNSA. The V and J ends lost 0 bases and 6 bases respectively, with 11 bases between them. The CDR3: CASSLATQVNGYTF. DNA of the CDR3: TGTGCCAGCAGCTTAGCAACGCAGGTCAATGGCTACACCTTC.

The sample holds many counts of this clonotype. This rearrangement joins TRBV12-3 or TRBV12-4 to TRBJ2-1; no clear D gene. This CDR3 region has 15 residues. Trimming shortened V by 5 bases and J by 7 bases, and 18 bases separated the two germline ends. The CDR3 nucleotides are TGTGCCAGCAGTGGGTTCGGAACGGAAAGTAATGAGCAGTTCTTC. The encoded protein is CASSGFGTESNEQFF.

This clonotype was seen only a few times. This sequence joins TRBV29-1 and TRBJ1-2; TRBD1 might be the D (5 bases). Germline values: CDR1 SQVTM, CDR2 ANQGSEA. Trimming left V 6 bases short and J 2 bases short, with 10 bases between. The CDR3 loop spans 12 amino acids. This chain's CDR3 is CSVGPGNYGYTF. The CDR3 DNA follows: TGCAGCGTCGGGCCAGGGAACTATGGCTACACCTTC.

This clonotype was observed many times. J is TRBJ1-5 and V is TRBV20-1; 8 bases line up with TRBD1. The germline gives CDR1 DFQATT, CDR2 SNEGSKA (reference sequence). There are 13 residues in the CDR3. V lost 6 bases and J lost 7; bases outside the gene matches: 8. The chain's CDR3 is CSALRGRGQPQHF. CDR3 bases: TGCAGTGCGCTCAGGGGGCGAGGGCAGCCCCAGCATTTT.

V usage is TRBV14 and J usage is TRBJ2-7, with TRBD1 identical over 7 bases. The length of the CDR3 is 14 residues. Per germline, CDR1 SGHDN and CDR2 FVKESK. V lost 6 bases and J lost 5; bases outside the gene matches: 10. This chain's CDR3 is CASSPRPDRDEQYF. The CDR3 region has the DNA TGTGCCAGCAGTCCCCGGCCCGACAGGGACGAGCAGTACTTC.

There are many counts of this clonotype. The V gene is TRBV20-1, the J gene TRBJ2-1; 7 bases fit TRBD2. The CDR3 extends over 14 amino acids. Germline V gene sequence: CDR1 DFQATT, CDR2 SNEGSKA (reference sequence). The V gene end was trimmed by 5 bases and the J gene end by 4 bases; junction bases not matched to a gene: 8. The CDR3 sequence is CSASPGGIYNEQFF. CDR3 sequence (DNA): TGCAGTGCTTCCCCCGGGGGGATATACAATGAGCAGTTCTTC.

The J gene is TRBJ1-1, the V gene TRBV24-1; weak D call: TRBD1 (5 bases). The CDR3 contains 14 residues. V gave up 2 bases and J gave up 1 base, with 7 bases separating them. The germline V gene encodes CDR1 KGHDR and CDR2 SFDVKD. The CDR3 DNA reads TGTGCCACCAGTGATTCTCAGGGGAACACTGAAGCTTTCTTT. This encodes CATSDSQGNTEAFF.